This T cell receptor (beta chain) derives from a study of T cell clonotyping in hematopoietic cell transplantation. In the study overall: Recipient blood drawn about 28 days pretransplant and days 30, 100, 180 after. Study-wide points: CD4 and CD8 repertoire contributions could not be separated without sorting.

This clone was picked up a small number of times. Its antigen is undetermined. The assay was immunoSEQ multiplex PCR, and TCRdb's table has in-frame clones only and misses some. The sample records around 8,400 clones, roughly nine tenths being singletons. Germline V gene data show CDR1 as SGHNT and CDR2 as YENEEA. J lost 2 bases, V lost 6 bases, and 7 bases had no gene match. The CDR3 has 15 residues. This rearrangement joins TRBV11-3 to TRBJ2-3, with TRBD2 matching over 8 bases. The source is a male patient in his sixties or seventies who had an allogeneic stem cell transplant from a related donor, so the T cells may come from the graft donor. Some clones in this sample may be carry-over from other donors' samples. The sample here was peripheral blood mononuclear cells, taken at the time of graft-versus-host disease after allogeneic stem cell transplant. DNA of the CDR3: TGTGCCAGCAGTCCCTTAGCGGGGTTCACAGATACGCAGTATTTT. It encodes CASSPLAGFTDTQYF.